This TCR beta chain was captured in a study of blood T cell repertoires in COVID-19. Per the germline V gene, CDR1 is LGHDT and CDR2 is YNNKEL (reference sequence). V was trimmed by 4 bases and J by 8 bases, leaving 15 bases between them. The CDR3 is 14 residues long. As handled by the study authors: Quantification of nucleated cells was approximated via reference gene primer amplification. Here immunoSEQ multiplex PCR was the method, and the copy in TCRdb shows in-frame clones only, minus some. From that table come the V and J calls and clone size; the DNA was used to work out D and trimming. This table holds some 100,000 clones, 85% to 90% found once.

What was sequenced was peripheral blood. The chain carries TRBV3-1 (or the pseudogene TRBV3-2) and TRBJ2-1, with D possibly matching TRBD2 (6 bases). This sequence originates from a human donor in a cohort sampled during active COVID-19. CDR3 bases: TGTGCCAGCAGCCCCTTACGGAGGGCCCATGAGCAGTTCTTC. It translates to CASSPLRRAHEQFF.